These 5 T cell receptor beta chains were sequenced from one sample in a study of T-cell memory formation after mild COVID-19. TCRdb fed the 5' RACE reads into MiXCR, producing one record per CDR3 protein. The sample records 180,000 or so distinct CDR3 sequences, more than 9% being singletons. The specimen sequenced was PBMCs or a T cell subset sorted from them (not recorded which). These receptors all stem from a man between 18 and 35 years old who had mild COVID-19 (a few samples of this study predate the infection). Cell type and time point are not known.

Many counts were recorded for this clonotype. The rearrangement links TRBV29-1 to TRBJ2-3; D call uncertain. V shed 1 base and J shed 1 base, with 9 bases lying between them. Germline assignment: CDR1 SQVTM and CDR2 ANQGSEA. The CDR3 spans 14 residues. CDR3 DNA: TGCAGCGTTGAAGGGAGCGATCGCACAGATACGCAGTATTTT. Translation gives CSVEGSDRTDTQYF.

V gene TRBV14 combines with J gene TRBJ2-1, with 11 positions matching TRBD2. Germline V gene data show CDR1 as SGHDN and CDR2 as FVKESK. The length of the CDR3 is 19 residues. J lost 10 bases, V lost 5 bases, and 22 bases had no gene match. This chain's CDR3 is CASSLSPGLAVPLNVEQFF. As DNA, the CDR3 is TGTGCCAGCAGCTTATCCCCGGGACTAGCGGTCCCCCTCAATGTGGAGCAGTTCTTC.

This clonotype showed up just a few times. The chain combines TRBV7-2 with TRBJ1-4, with no clear D. CDR1 is SGHTA, CDR2 FQGNSA, per germline. The CDR3 totals 16 residues. Trimming left V 0 bases short and J 4 bases short, with 12 bases between. CDR3 nucleotide sequence: TGTGCCAGCAGCTTAGCGCCTAGGGCGGGTAATGAAAAACTGTTTTTT. It encodes CASSLAPRAGNEKLFF. The whole variable domain, remainder taken from reference TRBV7-2 and TRBJ1-4, is GAGVSQSPSNKVTEKGKDVELRCDPISGHTALYWYRQSLGQGLEFLIYFQGNSAPDKSGLPSDRFSAERTGGSVSTLTIQRTQQEDSAVYLCASSLAPRAGNEKLFFGSGTQLSVL.

This clonotype appeared many times. The CDR3 coding sequence is TGTGCCTGGAGACACACCCAAACGCGCCCGTTCTTC. The encoded protein is CAWRHTQTRPFF. J is TRBJ2-1 and V is TRBV30, with unresolved D. V lost 3 bases to trimming and J lost 15 bases, with 18 bases between them. The germline gives CDR1 GTSNPN, CDR2 SVGIG (reference sequence). The CDR3 is 12 amino acids.

This clonotype was seen more than once but under ten times. This chain uses TRBV11-1 with TRBJ2-3; D call uncertain. The CDR3 loop spans 15 amino acids. V was trimmed by 1 base and J by 0 bases, leaving 8 bases between them. CDR1 and CDR2 from the germline V gene are SGHAT and FQDESV (reference sequence). The CDR3 protein is CASSLDWGSTDTQYF. Here the CDR3 DNA reads TGTGCCAGCAGCTTAGACTGGGGAAGCACAGATACGCAGTATTTT.